The 12 T cell receptor beta chains in this list originate from one sample, sequenced in a study of blood T cell repertoires in COVID-19. Clones were sequenced by immunoSEQ multiplex PCR, and TCRdb holds only the in-frame ones, with some missing. The data show about 190,000 clones, approximately 86% seen once. The sequencing input was PBMCs or T cells enriched from blood (not recorded which). Receptors originate from a woman aged 40 to 50 in a cohort exposed to, infected with or recovered from COVID-19 (not recorded which).

In its sample, this clone was seen once. This chain joins TRBV30 and TRBJ1-1, with D hard to call. Per germline, CDR1 GTSNPN and CDR2 SVGIG (reference sequence). CDR3 size: 11 residues. V lost 8 bases and J 8 bases, leaving 15 bases between the germline ends. CDR3: CATPRAGEAFF. In DNA, the CDR3 is TGTGCCACGCCAAGAGCGGGAGAAGCTTTCTTT.

Remarks on this clone: The junction departs from the called germline gene at one end, perhaps through a read error. V and J are TRBV19 and TRBJ2-7; the D gene is possibly TRBD1 (5 bases). The CDR3 runs 14 residues. The germline gives CDR1 LNHDA, CDR2 SQIVND (reference sequence). CDR3: CASSLDSVSYEQYF. CDR3 sequence (DNA): TGTGCCAGTAGTTTAGACAGCGTCTCCTACGAGCAGTACTTC.

The chain carries TRBV27 and TRBJ1-5, with D perhaps matching TRBD1 (5 bases). CDR3 length: 12 amino acids. V lost 5 bases and J 7 bases, leaving 9 bases between the germline ends. Germline assignment: CDR1 MNHEY and CDR2 SMNVEV (reference sequence). The CDR3 DNA sequence: TGTGCCAGCAGTCCACCAGGGCAGCCCCAGCATTTT. Translating gives CASSPPGQPQHF.

The gene calls are TRBV9 and TRBJ2-2; D ambiguous. The CDR3 totals 13 residues. Germline V gene data show CDR1 as SGDLS and CDR2 as YYNGEE. Trimming removed 2 bases from V and 6 bases from J, with 8 bases in between. CDR3 nucleotide sequence: TGTGCCAGCAGCGTTAACAGCCCCGGGGAGCTGTTTTTT. Protein product: CASSVNSPGELFF. Complete variable domain (other parts from reference TRBV9 and TRBJ2-2): DSGVTQTPKHLITATGQRVTLRCSPRSGDLSVYWYQQSLDQGLQFLIQYYNGEERAKGNILERFSAQQFPDLHSELNLSSLELGDSALYFCASSVNSPGELFFGEGSRLTVL.

This chain joins TRBV6-2 or TRBV6-3 and TRBJ2-7; 9 nucleotides align to TRBD1. Germline V gene data show CDR1 as MNHEY and CDR2 as SVGEGT. V gave up 2 bases and J gave up 5 bases; unmatched junction bases: 10. The CDR3 has 16 amino acids. CDR3 bases: TGTGCCAGCAGTTACATAGACAGGGGGAAGGTCCACGAGCAGTACTTC. Protein: CASSYIDRGKVHEQYF.

CDR3 DNA sequence: TGCGCCAGCAGCCAGGGGACTAGCGGGGGGGGAGAGACCCAGTACTTC. Amino acid sequence: CASSQGTSGGGETQYF. The J gene is TRBJ2-5, the V gene TRBV4-1; TRBD2 matches at 16 bases. The CDR3 length is 16 residues. After removal of 3 bases from V and 4 bases from J, the junction contained 2 bases not matched to a gene. Germline loops: CDR1 MGHRA, CDR2 YSYEKL.

This clone was found a few times. The chain employs TRBV7-9 and TRBJ2-5; TRBD1 is a possible D gene (5 bases). Deletions cut 1 base from V and 5 bases from J, with 8 bases between. Per the germline V gene, CDR1 is SEHNR and CDR2 is FQNEAQ (reference sequence). CDR3 length: 13 residues. CDR3 sequence reads: CASSLEGVETQYF. CDR3 DNA: TGTGCCAGCAGCTTAGAAGGGGTGGAGACCCAGTACTTC.

This clone occurred once. The chain couples TRBV4-1 to TRBJ2-7, with D perhaps matching TRBD2 (6 bases). The CDR3 runs 16 residues. The germline gives CDR1 MGHRA, CDR2 YSYEKL. Trimming shortened V by 3 bases and J by 6 bases, and 21 bases separated the two germline ends. CDR3 nucleotides: TGCGCCAGCAGCCATGGCGTGCGGGGAGGTGATCGCGAGCAGTACTTC. Translated: CASSHGVRGGDREQYF.

On this clone: The same CDR3 arises from other DNA sequences in this sample as well. This sequence joins TRBV7-9 and TRBJ1-1, with D hard to call. This CDR3 is 11 amino acids long. The germline gives CDR1 SEHNR, CDR2 FQNEAQ (reference sequence). Trimming cost V 3 bases and J 8 bases, with 7 bases left between them. The CDR3 loop reads CASSFGGEAFF. CDR3 in DNA: TGTGCCAGCAGCTTCGGAGGGGAAGCTTTCTTT.

V and J are TRBV9 and TRBJ1-1; unclear D gene. Germline CDR1 reads SGDLS; CDR2 reads YYNGEE. V was trimmed by 0 bases and J by 0 bases, leaving 6 bases between them. CDR3 length: 14 amino acids. The CDR3, as DNA: TGTGCCAGCAGCGTAGGTCAGATGAACACTGAAGCTTTCTTT. It yields the protein CASSVGQMNTEAFF.

The J gene is TRBJ2-7, the V gene TRBV11-2; TRBD1 matches 11 bases. Germline lookup yields CDR1 SGHAT and CDR2 FQNNGV. The CDR3 runs 14 residues. Germline trimming cut 5 bases from V and 4 bases from J; bases unmatched to any gene: 4. As DNA, the CDR3 is TGTGCCAGCAGCCAAGGACAGGGGGCGTACGAGCAGTACTTC. This gives the protein CASSQGQGAYEQYF. Full variable domain (remainder filled in from reference TRBV11-2 and TRBJ2-7): EAGVAQSPRYKIIEKRQSVAFWCNPISGHATLYWYQQILGQGPKLLIQFQNNGVVDDSQLPKDRFSAERLKGVDSTLKIQPAKLEDSAVYLCASSQGQGAYEQYFGPGTRLTVT.

Points on this clone: An end of the junction does not agree with germline; a read error may underlie this. The J gene is TRBJ1-2, the V gene TRBV2; 7 bases map to TRBD1. Germline values: CDR1 SNHLY, CDR2 FYNNEI. This CDR3 spans 13 amino acids. The CDR3 region has the DNA TGTGCCAGCAGTGCCGAAGGACAGGCGTCCGAGGTCTTC. Translating it yields CASSAEGQASEVF. The complete variable domain, with remaining parts taken from reference TRBV2 and TRBJ1-2, reads EPEVTQTPSHQVTQMGQEVILRCVPISNHLYFYWYRQILGQKVEFLVSFYNNEISEKSEIFDDQFSVERPDGSNFTLKIRSTKLEDSAMYFCASSAEGQASEVFGSGTRLTVV.